The 14 T cell receptor beta chains below come from one sample, sequenced in a study of T cell repertoires in cytomegalovirus infection. TCRdb recomputed calls from the reads with MiXCR, one row per CDR3 protein. Of roughly 500,000 distinct CDR3 sequences listed, 30% to 40% are singletons. Their cognate antigens are unknown. Sequencing used cultured PBMCs, obtained from culture after CMV antigen stimulation. The receptors were gathered from a human donor in good health (CMV status not recorded). Some clones in this sample may be carry-over from other donors' samples.

This clonotype has just a few counts. The V and J genes are TRBV6-5 and TRBJ2-1, with D unclear. Germline assignment: CDR1 MNHEY and CDR2 SVGAGI. The ends were cut back, 3 bases at V and 5 bases at J, with 2 bases in the middle. This CDR3 spans 11 amino acids. CDR3 nucleotide sequence: TGTGCCAGCAGTTATCACAATGAGCAGTTCTTC. It encodes CASSYHNEQFF.

This chain joins TRBV10-3 and TRBJ2-6; D is unresolved. Germline assignment: CDR1 ENHRY and CDR2 SYGVKD. The CDR3 spans 16 residues. V was pared by 3 bases and J by 2 bases, with 11 bases between. DNA for the CDR3: TGTGCCATCAGTGAACGACGAGGTGCTGGGGCCAACGTCCTGACTTTC. As protein: CAISERRGAGANVLTF.

This clonotype was seen many times. The gene calls are TRBV7-2 and TRBJ1-2; the D gene is possibly TRBD1 (5 bases). Trimming shortened V by 5 bases and J by 8 bases, and 12 bases separated the two germline ends. The CDR3 spans 12 residues. Germline CDR1 is SGHTA and CDR2 is FQGNSA. Written as DNA, the CDR3 is TGTGCCAGCAGCCGGGGGGGGGACGGCTACACCTTC. Protein product: CASSRGGDGYTF.

This sequence joins TRBV5-4 and TRBJ2-5; TRBD2 matches 7 bases. Germline assignment: CDR1 SGHNT and CDR2 YYREEE (reference sequence). This CDR3 comprises 14 residues. V was clipped by 4 bases and J by 4 bases; unmatched bases: 7. For the CDR3, the DNA is TGTGCCAGCAGCCTCCAGGGAGGGGTAGAGACCCAGTACTTC. Translating gives CASSLQGGVETQYF.

The chain couples TRBV2 to TRBJ1-1; D ambiguous. V lost 8 bases and J lost 3, with 22 bases in between. The germline V gene has CDR1 SNHLY and CDR2 FYNNEI. The CDR3 has 16 amino acids. The CDR3 loop is CASSHHLTGTDTEAFF. CDR3 DNA sequence: TGTGCCAGCTCTCACCACCTGACCGGCACGGACACTGAAGCTTTCTTT.

This clonotype was detected only a few times. This chain uses TRBV15 with TRBJ1-2; 9 bases align to TRBD1. The CDR3 has 16 amino acids. Germline CDR1 LNHNV, CDR2 YYDKDF (reference sequence). The junction had 7 bases not matched to a gene; V was cut back by 2 bases and J by 3 bases. The CDR3 protein is CATSRIHRGRDYGYTF. The DNA of the CDR3 is TGTGCCACCAGCAGAATCCACAGGGGGCGCGACTATGGCTACACCTTC.

This clonotype has a count of ten or more. The V call is TRBV7-9, the J call TRBJ2-3, with 8 bases identical to TRBD2. From germline, CDR1 is SEHNR and CDR2 FQNEAQ (reference sequence). This CDR3 has 15 residues. Trimming took 1 base from V and 4 from J; bases not matched to a gene: 4. CDR3 nucleotide sequence: TGTGCCAGCAGCTTAGGAGCGGGAGCCTCAGATACGCAGTATTTT. Its protein product is CASSLGAGASDTQYF.

This clonotype was recorded at least ten times. The rearrangement links TRBV12-3 or TRBV12-4 to TRBJ2-7, with 10 bases aligning to TRBD2. Trimming at V came to 8 bases and at J to 9 bases, leaving 13 bases not matched to a gene. CDR3 size: 14 residues. CDR3 DNA: TGTGCCAGCCGCCGTAATCTAGCGGGAGTTCGGCAGTACTTC. Amino acid sequence: CASRRNLAGVRQYF.

The chain recombines TRBV7-4 with TRBJ2-1; D unclear. Looked up from germline, CDR1 is SGHVT and CDR2 is SQSDAQ. Deletions cut 3 bases from V and 5 bases from J, with 14 bases between. The length of the CDR3 is 15 residues. DNA of the CDR3: TGTGCCAGCAGCTTCCAAAGAAGGCTGAACAATGAGCAGTTCTTC. Translation gives CASSFQRRLNNEQFF.

This clonotype was seen only once. This rearrangement joins TRBV12-3 or TRBV12-4 to TRBJ1-1, with a tentative D call TRBD1 (5 bases). Trimming removed 5 bases at V and 8 bases at J, with 12 bases between. The CDR3 sequence is 12 residues long. The CDR3 coding sequence is TGTGCCAGCAGTCCGGCAGGGTTCGAAGCTTTCTTT. Its protein product is CASSPAGFEAFF.

This clonotype came up once. The chain joins TRBV20-1 to TRBJ2-1; 9 bases match TRBD2. This CDR3 has 15 residues. The germline gives CDR1 DFQATT, CDR2 SNEGSKA (reference sequence). The V and J ends lost 0 bases and 5 bases, in that order; junction bases with no gene match: 5. The CDR3 sequence is CSARDRVAGDNEQFF. CDR3 in DNA: TGCAGTGCTAGAGATCGAGTAGCGGGAGACAATGAGCAGTTCTTC.

This clonotype was seen only a few times. V usage is TRBV7-2 and J usage is TRBJ1-1; tentatively, D is TRBD1 (5 bases). The V and J ends lost 4 bases and 8 bases respectively, with 14 bases between them. This CDR3 contains 13 residues. Germline lookup yields CDR1 SGHTA and CDR2 FQGNSA. DNA of the CDR3: TGTGCCAGCAGCTCTCAATGGGGGGACGAAGCTTTCTTT. It codes for CASSSQWGDEAFF.

This sequence joins TRBV28 and TRBJ2-7, with 7 bases lining up with TRBD1. Germline CDR1 and CDR2: MDHEN and SYDVKM. The ends lost 7 bases at V and 1 base at J; junction bases unmatched: 4. The CDR3 is made up of 13 amino acids. This CDR3 is CASIGQASYEQYF. The CDR3 DNA reads TGTGCCAGCATAGGACAGGCGTCCTACGAGCAGTACTTC.

The chain combines TRBV12-3 or TRBV12-4 with TRBJ2-1, with D possibly being TRBD2 (5 bases). The V end was cut by 0 bases, the J end by 4 bases, with 13 bases between. The CDR3 spans 16 residues. The CDR3 protein is CASSLASTRGYNEQFF. DNA of the CDR3: TGTGCCAGCAGTTTAGCGAGCACTAGAGGTTACAATGAGCAGTTCTTC.